This entry features one T cell receptor (beta chain) sequence. Its antigen remains unknown. The sample is drawn from a study of T cells after yellow fever vaccination. The overall study: Fractions of low cell number were prepared using SMART-Seq v4 Ultra Low Input.

Findings of the study overall: Most primary-vaccination clones recurred post-booster (around 95% CD4, just over 85% CD8).

It was through 5'RACE template switching that TCR cDNA was made, with a universal primer site and UMIs added. Using its own MiXCR run on the 5' RACE reads, TCRdb lists one record per CDR3 protein. The sample lists 550,000 or so distinct CDR3 sequences, roughly 19% occurring once. The specimen comprised PBMCs, sampled 15 days after the yellow fever booster vaccination. This TCR was sampled from a man younger than 40 who received the YFV17D yellow fever vaccine.

The CDR3 protein is CAWSSAGGQRDTQYF. The CDR3 DNA follows: TGTGCCTGGAGTTCAGCGGGAGGGCAGAGAGATACGCAGTATTTT. V and J are TRBV30 and TRBJ2-3, with 10 bases identical to TRBD2. This CDR3 contains 15 residues. The V and J ends lost 2 bases and 5 bases, in that order; junction bases with no gene match: 7. Germline lookup yields CDR1 GTSNPN and CDR2 SVGIG (reference sequence).